This T cell receptor beta chain was documented in a study of molecular identifiers for immune sequencing clone quantification. TCRdb analysed the PCR reads with MiXCR anew, one entry per CDR3 protein. Seen here are hundreds of thousands of distinct CDR3 sequences, 25% observed once, and the top ten hold 0.7% to 0.95%. This clonotype occurred many times. Trimming took off 6 bases at V and 4 bases at J, with 13 bases between the two ends. Germline V gives CDR1 DFQATT, CDR2 SNEGSKA (reference sequence). CDR3 size: 12 residues. The chain couples TRBV20-1 to TRBJ2-7; D unresolved. Sequencing used naive CD8+ T cells from blood, with Jurkat cell RNA spiked in. Subset described: FACS-sorted CD8+CD4-CCR7+CD45RA+ naive T cells. This clonotype was obtained from a human donor in good health. Some libraries in this study had Jurkat cell RNA spiked in. In nucleotides, the CDR3 is TGCAGTGCCGAAGGGTCCGGGTACGAGCAGTACTTC. Its translation is CSAEGSGYEQYF.